This T cell receptor beta chain was recovered during a study of blood T cell repertoires in COVID-19. Study context: Whether acute or convalescent, the COVID-19 samples came from the United States, Italy and Spain.

Source study methods: The assay estimated nucleated cells by amplifying reference gene primers. Profiled with immunoSEQ multiplex PCR; TCRdb holds only in-frame clones, not every one. Clonal size and the V and J genes are those of that table, whereas D and trimming came from the DNA. The top ten clones hold 3.5% to 5.5% of a sample with about 110,000 clones, around nine tenths of them seen once. The CDR3 is 15 residues long. Germline V gene lookup returns CDR1 SGHAT and CDR2 FQNNGV. The germline V and J ends were trimmed by 5 bases and 2 bases, with 12 bases remaining between them. The sequenced sample was peripheral blood. This TCR was recovered from a man aged 40-55 years with acute or convalescent COVID-19. The chain recombines TRBV11-2 with TRBJ2-2, with D tentatively TRBD2 (6 bases). The CDR3 sequence is CASSLRGSNTGELFF. CDR3 coding DNA: TGTGCCAGCAGCCTACGGGGGAGCAACACCGGGGAGCTGTTTTTT.